A single sample gave rise to the 22 T cell receptor beta chains below, sequenced in a study of shared clonotypes between healthy human individuals. Profiling relied on immunoSEQ multiplex PCR, and the TCRdb table lists in-frame clones only, not all of them. The sample carries some 2,500,000 clones, 85% to 95% recorded once. The source material was naive CD4+ T cells from PBMCs. Stated subset: CD45RA+ positively selected. These receptors were taken from a man aged 18 to 30 in good health. Some clones in this sample may be carry-over from other donors' samples.

V is TRBV28 and J is TRBJ1-5; D is unclear. This CDR3 comprises 16 residues. Per germline, CDR1 MDHEN and CDR2 SYDVKM. V shed 6 bases and J shed 1 base, with 16 bases lying between them. The CDR3 loop is CASSSWGDTSNQPQHF. The DNA of the CDR3 is TGTGCCAGCAGCTCATGGGGAGATACGAGCAATCAGCCCCAGCATTTT. The entire variable domain, with the rest obtained from reference TRBV28 and TRBJ1-5, is as follows: DVKVTQSSRYLVKRTGEKVFLECVQDMDHENMFWYRQDPGLGLRLIYFSYDVKMKEKGDIPEGYSVSREKKERFSLILESASTNQTSMYLCASSSWGDTSNQPQHFGDGTRLSIL.

The chain links TRBV29-1 to TRBJ1-4; tentatively, D is TRBD1 (5 bases). Germline CDR1 and CDR2: SQVTM and ANQGSEA. This CDR3 contains 13 residues. The V and J ends lost 4 bases and 8 bases respectively, with 14 bases between them. CDR3 protein: CSVVSRAGEKLFF. As DNA, the CDR3 is TGCAGCGTTGTCAGCAGGGCCGGCGAAAAACTGTTTTTT. Full variable domain (outside the CDR3, taken from reference TRBV29-1 and TRBJ1-4): SAVISQKPSRDICQRGTSLTIQCQVDSQVTMMFWYRQQPGQSLTLIATANQGSEATYESGFVIDKFPISRPNLTFSTLTVSNMSPEDSSIYLCSVVSRAGEKLFFGSGTQLSVL.

This clone was seen a single time. The chain recombines TRBV15 with TRBJ2-1, with TRBD2 matching 8 bases. Unmatched junction bases numbered 10, after V lost 6 bases and J lost 6 bases. The CDR3 runs 15 residues. Germline assignment: CDR1 LNHNV and CDR2 YYDKDF (reference sequence). This CDR3 is CATRPPGGSGNEQFF. CDR3 in DNA: TGTGCCACCAGACCCCCGGGGGGGTCGGGCAATGAGCAGTTCTTC.

The chain links TRBV19 to TRBJ2-7; possibly TRBD1 or TRBD2 for D (5 bases each). The CDR3 length is 15 residues. CDR1 and CDR2 (germline): LNHDA, SQIVND (reference sequence). With 7 bases removed from V and 3 bases from J, the gap between germline ends came to 19 bases. The CDR3 spells CASNNRGTADYEQYF. The CDR3 DNA follows: TGTGCCAGTAACAACCGAGGGACCGCGGACTACGAGCAGTACTTC.

The chain employs TRBV6-1 and TRBJ2-3; D gene ambiguous. V dropped 4 bases and J dropped 11 bases, with 10 bases sitting between them. Looked up from germline, CDR1 is MNHNS and CDR2 is SASEGT. The CDR3 contains 11 residues. CDR3 in amino acids: CASSGEVGQYF. CDR3 sequence (DNA): TGTGCCAGCAGTGGAGAGGTCGGGCAGTATTTT.

The rearrangement uses TRBV7-3 and TRBJ2-3; no firm D call. Trimming shortened V by 5 bases and J by 2 bases, and 8 bases separated the two germline ends. Germline V gene data show CDR1 as SGHTA and CDR2 as FQGTGA. This CDR3 has 13 amino acids. CDR3 region: CASSQGTTDTQYF. The CDR3 DNA is TGTGCCAGCAGCCAAGGAACCACAGATACGCAGTATTTT.

The chain has TRBV5-1 and TRBJ2-2, with 10 bases fitting TRBD2. V was clipped by 3 bases and J by 0 bases; unmatched bases: 17. The CDR3 has 21 amino acids. CDR1 is SGHRS and CDR2 is YFSETQ in the germline V gene. The chain's CDR3 is CASSSLGSYIGLAANTGELFF. CDR3 DNA sequence: TGCGCCAGCAGCTCTTTGGGATCCTATATCGGACTAGCGGCGAACACCGGGGAGCTGTTTTTT.

This chain connects TRBV6-1 to TRBJ1-3; D might be TRBD1 (6 bases). The CDR3 has 17 residues. Germline V gene data show CDR1 as MNHNS and CDR2 as SASEGT. The V end was cut by 1 base, the J end by 2 bases, with 15 bases between. Written as DNA, the CDR3 is TGTGCCAGCAGTGAAGGGGGGGGGCTGTGGGCTGGAAACACCATATATTTT. This gives the protein CASSEGGGLWAGNTIYF.

The chain has TRBV5-1 and TRBJ2-3, with D perhaps TRBD1 or TRBD2 (5 bases each). V was trimmed by 0 bases and J by 3 bases, leaving 11 bases between them. Per germline, CDR1 SGHRS and CDR2 YFSETQ. The CDR3 length is 15 residues. The CDR3 spells CASSLASGATDTQYF. The DNA for the CDR3 is TGCGCCAGCAGCTTGGCCTCCGGGGCGACAGATACGCAGTATTTT.

The genes are TRBV7-8 and TRBJ1-2, with TRBD1 as a possible D gene (5 bases). CDR3 size: 16 residues. Per germline, CDR1 SGHVS and CDR2 FQNEAQ. V lost 0 bases and J 0 bases, leaving 11 bases between the germline ends. DNA for the CDR3: TGTGCCAGCAGCTTAGCGGCCCAGGGTCCTAACTATGGCTACACCTTC. Its translation is CASSLAAQGPNYGYTF.

The genes are TRBV7-8 and TRBJ2-6; D gene uncertain. CDR1 is SGHVS and CDR2 is FQNEAQ in the germline V gene. V lost 2 bases and J lost 0, with 8 bases in between. This CDR3 has 16 residues. The DNA for the CDR3 is TGTGCCAGCAGCTTATCTCCTACCTCTGGGGCCAACGTCCTGACTTTC. Protein: CASSLSPTSGANVLTF.

This sequence joins TRBV5-6 and TRBJ2-5; D is undetermined. The DNA matches TRBJ2-7 better at its end, which makes the J call doubtful. This CDR3 is built from 12 residues. Germline V gene sequence: CDR1 SGHDT, CDR2 YYEEEE. CDR3 sequence: CASSLRLGEQYF. The CDR3 DNA follows: TGTGCCAGCAGCTTGCGGCTAGGCGAGCAGTACTTC.

The V and J genes are TRBV11-2 and TRBJ1-1, with unresolved D. Between the trimmed V and J ends, which lost 5 bases and 7 bases, there was a span of 8 bases. The CDR3 spans 11 residues. The germline gives CDR1 SGHAT, CDR2 FQNNGV. CDR3 amino acids: CASSRTYEAFF. DNA of the CDR3: TGTGCCAGCAGCCGGACTTATGAAGCTTTCTTT.

This clone came up once. The rearrangement links TRBV28 to TRBJ1-4; 7 nucleotides match TRBD1. The CDR3 spans 16 residues. CDR1 and CDR2 from the germline V gene are MDHEN and SYDVKM. J was trimmed by 6 bases and V by 6 bases; bases with no gene match: 13. The CDR3 nucleotides are TGTGCCAGCAGCACGGATTTAGGAGGGGGCCATGAAAAACTGTTTTTT. Translation gives CASSTDLGGGHEKLFF.

The genes are TRBV4-3 and TRBJ1-2; 9 bases are shared with TRBD1. Trimming cost V 4 bases and J 7 bases; bases outside gene matches: 7. Germline values: CDR1 LGHNA, CDR2 YSLEER. The CDR3 runs 14 residues. In DNA, the CDR3 is TGCGCCAGCAGCCTTAACACAGGGGGCAGTGGCTACACCTTC. Amino acid sequence: CASSLNTGGSGYTF.

This chain connects TRBV30 to TRBJ1-5; D gene ambiguous. Germline CDR1 is GTSNPN and CDR2 is SVGIG (reference sequence). The CDR3 has 12 residues. With 0 bases removed from V and 8 bases from J, the gap between germline ends came to 8 bases. The CDR3 is CAWSVRGKPQHF. CDR3 DNA sequence: TGTGCCTGGAGTGTACGCGGGAAGCCCCAGCATTTT.

The chain couples TRBV6-6 to TRBJ1-2; no clear D gene. The V end lost 6 bases, the J end lost 4 bases, and 15 bases lay between the germline ends. This CDR3 is built from 14 residues. Looked up from germline, CDR1 is MNHNY and CDR2 is SVGAGI (reference sequence). The CDR3 region is CASSRQEETYGYTF. CDR3 nucleotides: TGTGCCAGCAGCAGGCAGGAGGAAACCTATGGCTACACCTTC.

The CDR3 reads CASSAGLARYQETQYF. DNA for the CDR3: TGCGCCAGCAGCGCCGGACTAGCGAGATACCAAGAGACCCAGTACTTC. The gene calls are TRBV5-1 and TRBJ2-5; 9 bases map to TRBD2. Germline V gene lookup returns CDR1 SGHRS and CDR2 YFSETQ. J gave up 0 bases and V 4 bases, and 7 bases lay outside the gene matches. The CDR3 is 16 amino acids.

Only a few counts were recorded for this clone. V is TRBV4-2 and J is TRBJ1-1; D remains ambiguous. V was pared by 1 base and J by 0 bases, with 12 bases between. This CDR3 is built from 16 residues. Germline V gene sequence: CDR1 LGHNA, CDR2 YNFKEQ. DNA for the CDR3: TGTGCCAGCAGCCAAGTTCTCGGGCTCATGAACACTGAAGCTTTCTTT. Protein sequence: CASSQVLGLMNTEAFF.

The chain combines TRBV7-9 with TRBJ2-5; TRBD2 matches 8 bases. The CDR3 is 13 amino acids. Germline values: CDR1 SEHNR, CDR2 FQNEAQ (reference sequence). The trim removed 5 bases at V and 5 bases at J, leaving 4 bases unmatched. CDR3 sequence reads: CASSRTSLETQYF. CDR3 nucleotide sequence: TGTGCCAGCAGCCGGACTAGCCTGGAGACCCAGTACTTC.

CDR3 residues: CASSLTGIGNQPQHF. CDR3 nucleotides: TGTGCCAGCAGCTTAACAGGGATCGGCAATCAGCCCCAGCATTTT. The J gene is TRBJ1-5, the V gene TRBV7-2, with D possibly being TRBD1 (6 bases). CDR1 is SGHTA and CDR2 is FQGNSA in the germline V gene. V lost 2 bases to trimming and J lost 2 bases, with 10 bases between them. The CDR3 has 15 amino acids.

In its sample, this clone was seen a few times. J is TRBJ1-2 and V is TRBV19; D call uncertain. The germline V and J ends were trimmed by 6 bases and 8 bases, with 19 bases remaining between them. The CDR3 totals 14 residues. The germline CDR1 and CDR2 sequences are LNHDA and SQIVND (reference sequence). CDR3 sequence: CASSRQVIPSGYTF. The CDR3 nucleotides read TGTGCCAGTAGCAGGCAGGTGATCCCTTCAGGCTACACCTTC. The full variable domain, with the rest looked up from reference TRBV19 and TRBJ1-2, is DGGITQSPKYLFRKEGQNVTLSCEQNLNHDAMYWYRQDPGQGLRLIYYSQIVNDFQKGDIAEGYSVSREKKESFPLTVTSAQKNPTAFYLCASSRQVIPSGYTFGSGTRLTVV.